This T cell receptor beta chain was sequenced for a study of identical twins. Study-level results: For cord blood, abundant beta clonotypes had fewer insertions, unlike memory repertoires, which showed none. Analyses of zero insertions could be partly confounded by invariant MAIT and iNKT cells.

Trimming cost V 0 bases and J 5 bases, with 16 bases left between them. The CDR3 contains 16 residues. CDR1 and CDR2 from the germline V gene are LGHNA and YSLEER. TCRdb re-called the 5' RACE reads with MiXCR, one entry per CDR3 protein. This sample yields 450,000 or so distinct CDR3 sequences, of which approximately 18% are seen a single time; less than 15% belongs to the top ten. As for this clonotype: Its antigen is currently unknown.

Only healthy Caucasians were enrolled as donors. The rearrangement links TRBV4-3 to TRBJ1-1, with D perhaps matching TRBD1 (5 bases). The sequenced sample was naive T cells sorted from blood. This TCR was recovered from a man in his fifties or sixties in good health. CDR3 protein: CASSQEWGRALTEAFF. CDR3 DNA: TGCGCCAGCAGCCAAGAATGGGGGAGGGCGTTGACTGAAGCTTTCTTT.